This T cell receptor beta chain was recovered during a study of blood T cell repertoires in COVID-19. Cohort 3 recovery required two negative PCRs, clearance, or symptom resolution. CDR3 size: 14 residues. Looked up from germline, CDR1 is SGHRS and CDR2 is YFSETQ. Trimming cost V 4 bases and J 3 bases; bases outside gene matches: 3. Per the authors' pipeline: The authors estimated nucleated cell counts from reference gene primer amplification. Sequencing was performed with immunoSEQ multiplex PCR; in TCRdb, only in-frame clones are kept and a portion is missing. V and J calls and clone size are those listed in that table; D and trimming were worked out from the DNA. Of 55,000 to 70,000 clones listed, approximately 90% are singletons.

The clonotype was recovered from a woman in her 40s who had recovered from COVID-19. The sequenced sample consisted of PBMCs or T cells enriched from blood (not recorded which). This rearrangement joins TRBV5-1 to TRBJ1-2; 10 bases agree with TRBD1. The CDR3 spells CASSGGQGDYGYTF. The DNA of the CDR3 is TGCGCCAGCAGCGGTGGACAGGGGGACTATGGCTACACCTTC. Combining the CDR3 with reference TRBV5-1 and TRBJ1-2 gives the whole variable domain KAGVTQTPRYLIKTRGQQVTLSCSPISGHRSVSWYQQTPGQGLQFLFEYFSETQRNKGNFPGRFSGRQFSNSRSEMNVSTLELGDSALYLCASSGGQGDYGYTFGSGTRLTVV.